The 20 T cell receptor beta chains presented below share a single source sample, sequenced in a study of vaccination effects on CD4 cells after COVID-19. The antigens these receptors bind are not known. Clones were read by immunoSEQ multiplex PCR, and TCRdb kept only the in-frame ones, dropping some. Of tens of thousands of clones listed, less than 80% are singletons. Cultured cells yielded isolated CD4+ T cells after 10 to 11 days. Of the BNT162b2 and mRNA-1273 vaccines, participants received two doses of one or the other. The sample in question was CD4+ T cells from PBMCs cultured without peptide, obtained after COVID-19 vaccination. These receptor sequences come from a human donor who received a COVID-19 vaccine.

The rearrangement links TRBV2 to TRBJ2-5, with 10 bases aligning to TRBD2. The V segment lost 6 bases and the J segment 2 bases; nucleotides outside the gene matches: 6. The germline V gene encodes CDR1 SNHLY and CDR2 FYNNEI. CDR3 length: 15 residues. The CDR3 sequence: CASSPTSGLQETQYF. The CDR3, as DNA: TGTGCCAGCAGCCCGACTAGCGGGTTGCAAGAGACCCAGTACTTC.

This chain connects TRBV14 to TRBJ1-4, with D perhaps matching TRBD1 (6 bases). The germline gives CDR1 SGHDN, CDR2 FVKESK. V gave up 3 bases and J gave up 9 bases, with 8 bases separating them. CDR3 length equals 12 residues. The CDR3 DNA follows: TGTGCCAGCAGCCACACAGGGCAAAAACTGTTTTTT. Translating gives CASSHTGQKLFF. Full variable domain (outside the CDR3, taken from reference TRBV14 and TRBJ1-4): EAGVTQFPSHSVIEKGQTVTLRCDPISGHDNLYWYRRVMGKEIKFLLHFVKESKQDESGMPNNRFLAERTGGTYSTLKVQPAELEDSGVYFCASSHTGQKLFFGSGTQLSVL.

The chain joins TRBV6-5 to TRBJ1-2, with unresolved D. Germline V gives CDR1 MNHEY, CDR2 SVGAGI. Trimming took 7 bases from V and 7 from J, leaving 13 bases between them. There are 12 residues in the CDR3. The CDR3 reads CASTNQVGGYTF. The CDR3 DNA sequence: TGTGCCAGCACCAACCAGGTCGGTGGCTACACCTTC.

The chain has TRBV5-1 and TRBJ1-2; D is uncertain. CDR1 is SGHRS and CDR2 is YFSETQ in the germline V gene. The CDR3 contains 13 residues. Trimming took off 4 bases at V and 4 bases at J, with 11 bases between the two ends. The CDR3 DNA is TGCGCCAGCAGCCCAAGCGCGGCCTATGGCTACACCTTC. It specifies CASSPSAAYGYTF.

V and J are TRBV2 and TRBJ1-2; D gene unclear. CDR1 SNHLY and CDR2 FYNNEI come from the germline V gene. Trimming removed 3 bases at V and 0 bases at J, with 11 bases between. The CDR3 loop spans 15 amino acids. CDR3 sequence (DNA): TGTGCCAGCAGTGACAGGCGTAATACTAACTATGGCTACACCTTC. Amino acids: CASSDRRNTNYGYTF.

The chain combines TRBV28 with TRBJ1-5; unclear D gene. V dropped 3 bases and J dropped 12 bases, with 12 bases sitting between them. The length of the CDR3 is 12 residues. Per germline, CDR1 MDHEN and CDR2 SYDVKM. The DNA for the CDR3 is TGTGCCAGCAGTTTGTCCGGTAGAGTCCAGCATTTT. This codes for CASSLSGRVQHF.

This clone has a handful of counts. The chain uses TRBV6-2 or TRBV6-3 and TRBJ2-2; D remains unclear. This CDR3 has 15 amino acids. V was clipped by 6 bases and J by 5 bases, with 16 bases between them. CDR1 and CDR2 from the germline V gene are MNHEY and SVGEGT. The CDR3, as DNA: TGTGCCAGCAGCCTTGCCAATGACCTGACCGGGGAGCTGTTTTTT. Translating it yields CASSLANDLTGELFF.

The chain uses TRBV4-1 and TRBJ2-4; D is unresolved. The CDR3 is 13 residues long. Trimming took off 4 bases at V and 2 bases at J, with 6 bases between the two ends. Germline V lookup: CDR1 MGHRA, CDR2 YSYEKL. The CDR3 region is CASSREPKNIQYF. The CDR3 nucleotides are TGCGCCAGCAGCCGGGAACCCAAAAACATTCAGTACTTC.

The chain has TRBV6-5 and TRBJ1-2; no firm D call. Germline CDR1 MNHEY, CDR2 SVGAGI. This CDR3 spans 15 amino acids. Trimming removed 5 bases from V and 5 bases from J, with 18 bases in between. CDR3 sequence (DNA): TGTGCCAGCAGTCCATATGGGGATATTGGATATGGCTACACCTTC. Amino acids: CASSPYGDIGYGYTF.

The chain employs TRBV25-1 and TRBJ2-1; 10 bases are shared with TRBD1. The V gene's germline CDR1 is MGHDK and CDR2 SYGVNS. Losses at the gene ends were 6 bases for V and 8 bases for J; bases not matched to a gene: 10. This CDR3 region has 15 residues. The CDR3: CASSPSGQGWDEQFF. CDR3 nucleotide sequence: TGTGCCAGCAGCCCCTCGGGACAGGGGTGGGATGAGCAGTTCTTC.

The CDR3 DNA follows: TGCGCCAGCAGCTCGCTCCAGATGCAGGGGGGCGCTGAAGCTTTCTTT. It yields the protein CASSSLQMQGGAEAFF. The chain uses TRBV5-1 and TRBJ1-1; TRBD1 agrees at 7 bases. The CDR3 consists of 16 residues. Germline assignment: CDR1 SGHRS and CDR2 YFSETQ. V was pared by 3 bases and J by 6 bases, with 14 bases of the junction left unmatched.

The rearrangement joins TRBV5-8 to TRBJ2-5; possible D gene TRBD2, 6 bases. Germline V CDR1 and CDR2: SGHTS, YDEGEE. The CDR3 extends over 19 amino acids. The V end was cut by 7 bases, the J end by 2 bases, with 30 bases between. Here the CDR3 reads CASPRGHFWDGGAQETQYF. DNA for the CDR3: TGTGCCAGCCCCCGCGGTCACTTTTGGGACGGGGGTGCTCAAGAGACCCAGTACTTC.

This clone came up a few times. V and J are TRBV5-6 and TRBJ1-1; perhaps TRBD1 as D (6 bases). V lost 4 bases and J 3 bases, leaving 16 bases between the germline ends. Germline V CDR1 and CDR2: SGHDT, YYEEEE. The CDR3 is 15 residues long. The CDR3, as DNA: TGTGCCAGCAGCGTCGAGATGGGGGCGTACACTGAAGCTTTCTTT. It yields the protein CASSVEMGAYTEAFF. Together with reference TRBV5-6 and TRBJ1-1, the CDR3 gives the full variable domain: DAGVTQSPTHLIKTRGQQVTLRCSPKSGHDTVSWYQQALGQGPQFIFQYYEEEERQRGNFPDRFSGHQFPNYSSELNVNALLLGDSALYLCASSVEMGAYTEAFFGQGTRLTVV.

The chain links TRBV6-4 to TRBJ1-2, with 7 bases aligning to TRBD1. The CDR3 contains 15 residues. Losses at the gene ends were 2 bases for V and 6 bases for J; bases not matched to a gene: 9. Per the germline V gene, CDR1 is MRHNA and CDR2 is SNTAGT. CDR3 amino acids: CASSDAGRGPHGYTF. CDR3 in DNA: TGTGCCAGCAGTGACGCCGGGAGGGGGCCGCATGGCTACACCTTC.

This chain links TRBV19 with TRBJ1-5; 8 positions match TRBD1. This CDR3 comprises 13 residues. The ends lost 8 bases at V and 5 bases at J; junction bases unmatched: 5. Germline CDR1 LNHDA, CDR2 SQIVND (reference sequence). CDR3 DNA sequence: TGTGCCAGTGAGGACAGGGCCCATCAGCCCCAGCATTTT. Its protein product is CASEDRAHQPQHF.

The V gene is TRBV6-1, the J gene TRBJ2-7; the match to TRBD2 covers 7 bases. The CDR3 length is 13 residues. Unmatched junction bases numbered 4, after V lost 3 bases and J lost 5 bases. In germline, CDR1 is MNHNS, CDR2 SASEGT. The CDR3 DNA sequence: TGTGCCAGCAGTGACCGGGGGGTCCACGAGCAGTACGTC. Translation: CASSDRGVHEQYV.

The chain uses TRBV5-1 and TRBJ2-2; no clear D. Between the trimmed V and J ends, which lost 4 bases and 0 bases, there was a span of 13 bases. This CDR3 spans 16 amino acids. The germline V gene has CDR1 SGHRS and CDR2 YFSETQ. The CDR3 here is CASSPSTAANTGELFF. The DNA for the CDR3 is TGCGCCAGCAGCCCATCCACCGCCGCGAACACCGGGGAGCTGTTTTTT.

The rearrangement links TRBV12-3 or TRBV12-4 to TRBJ2-7; the D is unclear. The V gene lost 3 bases and the J gene lost 6 bases, with 6 bases spanning the gap. There are 11 residues in the CDR3. CDR3 bases: TGTGCCAGCAGTTTGGGCGGCGAGCAGTACGTC. Its translation: CASSLGGEQYV.

The CDR3 sequence: CASSLLGQTQYF. CDR3 bases: TGTGCCAGCAGTCTCCTCGGGCAGACCCAGTACTTC. The chain combines TRBV27 with TRBJ2-5; D remains unclear. V lost 5 bases and J 6 bases, leaving 10 bases between the germline ends. This CDR3 region has 12 residues. Germline CDR1 reads MNHEY; CDR2 reads SMNVEV (reference sequence).

The chain uses TRBV9 and TRBJ2-3; D uncertain. The CDR3 is 14 residues long. Germline V CDR1 and CDR2: SGDLS, YYNGEE. Trimming shortened V by 7 bases and J by 5 bases, and 17 bases separated the two germline ends. CDR3 sequence: CASSTIAAGDTQYF. In DNA form, the CDR3 reads TGTGCCAGCTCCACAATCGCTGCCGGAGATACGCAGTATTTT.